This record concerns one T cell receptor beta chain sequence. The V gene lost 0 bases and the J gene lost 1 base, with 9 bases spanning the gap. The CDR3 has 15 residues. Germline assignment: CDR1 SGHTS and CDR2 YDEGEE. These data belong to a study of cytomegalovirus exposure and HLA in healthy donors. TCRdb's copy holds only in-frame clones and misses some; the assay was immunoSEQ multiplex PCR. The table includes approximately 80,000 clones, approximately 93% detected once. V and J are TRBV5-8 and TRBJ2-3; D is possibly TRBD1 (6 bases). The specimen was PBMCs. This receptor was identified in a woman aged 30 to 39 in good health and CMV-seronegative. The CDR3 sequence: CASSLVSGGTDTQYF. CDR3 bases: TGTGCCAGCAGCTTGGTGTCAGGGGGCACAGATACGCAGTATTTT.